Listed below are T cell receptor beta chains from one sample, sequenced in a study of blood T cell repertoires in COVID-19. Clones were sequenced by immunoSEQ multiplex PCR, and TCRdb holds only the in-frame ones, with some missing. Of approximately 13,000 clones in the sample, around four fifths were seen once. What was sequenced was peripheral blood. These receptors were collected from a man aged 35 to 55 with active or convalescent COVID-19. Both conserved end residues are part of each CDR3. Fields, in order: clone size, V gene, D gene, J gene, CDR3 protein, CDR3 DNA. A D gene is named only where the DNA matches it firmly. The size field is filled for only some rows; it gives once, few, many or a size class.

clone size: .
V gene: TRBV28
D gene: .
J gene: TRBJ1-2
CDR3 protein: CASSSSYGYTF
CDR3 DNA: TGTGCCAGCAGTTCTTCCTATGGCTACACCTTC

clone size: .
V gene: TRBV6-5
D gene: TRBD1
J gene: TRBJ1-2
CDR3 protein: CASIVTGGASYGYTF
CDR3 DNA: TGTGCCAGCATTGTAACAGGGGGCGCAAGCTATGGCTACACCTTC

clone size: .
V gene: TRBV6-2/TRBV6-3
D gene: .
J gene: TRBJ1-1
CDR3 protein: CASSYSSDSEATEAFF
CDR3 DNA: TGTGCCAGCAGTTACTCGAGTGACAGCGAGGCCACTGAAGCTTTCTTT

clone size: once
V gene: TRBV7-3
D gene: .
J gene: TRBJ1-2
CDR3 protein: CASSPQGSGYGYTF
CDR3 DNA: TGTGCCAGCAGCCCTCAGGGGAGTGGCTATGGCTACACCTTC

clone size: .
V gene: TRBV19
D gene: TRBD1
J gene: TRBJ2-1
CDR3 protein: CASSTQLQTGTEQFF
CDR3 DNA: TGTGCCAGTAGTACCCAACTTCAGACAGGGACTGAGCAGTTCTTC

clone size: once
V gene: TRBV7-3
D gene: .
J gene: TRBJ1-1
CDR3 protein: CASSLTQNTEAFF
CDR3 DNA: TGTGCCAGCAGCTTAACCCAGAACACTGAAGCTTTCTTT

clone size: .
V gene: TRBV5-6
D gene: TRBD1
J gene: TRBJ2-1
CDR3 protein: CASSLEGTGPRGNEQFF
CDR3 DNA: TGTGCCAGCAGCTTGGAAGGGACAGGTCCGAGGGGGAATGAGCAGTTCTTC

clone size: .
V gene: TRBV18
D gene: TRBD2
J gene: TRBJ2-5
CDR3 protein: CASSPRRGGLWETQYF
CDR3 DNA: TGTGCCAGCTCACCCCGGCGGGGGGGCCTGTGGGAGACCCAGTACTTC

clone size: .
V gene: TRBV18
D gene: TRBD1
J gene: TRBJ1-2
CDR3 protein: CASSQGDSFYGYTF
CDR3 DNA: TGTGCCAGCTCACAGGGGGACAGCTTTTATGGCTACACCTTC

clone size: .
V gene: TRBV29-1
D gene: TRBD2
J gene: TRBJ2-3
CDR3 protein: CSAGGRRTDTQYF
CDR3 DNA: TGCAGCGCGGGGGGGAGACGCACAGATACGCAGTATTTT

clone size: .
V gene: TRBV6-2/TRBV6-3
D gene: .
J gene: TRBJ2-2
CDR3 protein: CASSYSQGPSGTGELFF
CDR3 DNA: TGTGCCAGCAGTTACTCTCAGGGGCCTAGCGGCACCGGGGAGCTGTTTTTT

clone size: .
V gene: TRBV29-1
D gene: .
J gene: TRBJ1-2
CDR3 protein: CSVTDNPDYGYTF
CDR3 DNA: TGCAGCGTGACGGACAATCCAGACTATGGCTACACCTTC

clone size: .
V gene: TRBV29-1
D gene: .
J gene: TRBJ2-7
CDR3 protein: CSVGGRKDLPADYEQYF
CDR3 DNA: TGCAGCGTCGGGGGACGAAAGGACCTGCCCGCAGATTACGAGCAGTACTTC

clone size: .
V gene: TRBV19
D gene: TRBD2
J gene: TRBJ2-3
CDR3 protein: CASMEVAGEPDTQYF
CDR3 DNA: TGTGCCAGTATGGAGGTAGCGGGGGAACCAGATACGCAGTATTTT

clone size: .
V gene: TRBV11-1
D gene: .
J gene: TRBJ2-5
CDR3 protein: CASSPRGGRETQYF
CDR3 DNA: TGTGCCAGCAGTCCTAGGGGGGGGCGCGAGACCCAGTACTTC

clone size: .
V gene: TRBV3-1/TRBV3-2
D gene: TRBD2
J gene: TRBJ2-1
CDR3 protein: CASSQDGLRGGRLNEQFF
CDR3 DNA: TGTGCCAGCAGCCAAGATGGCTTGCGGGGGGGCCGACTGAATGAGCAGTTCTTC

clone size: .
V gene: TRBV9
D gene: .
J gene: TRBJ1-6
CDR3 protein: CASSASGDPRRYNSPLHF
CDR3 DNA: TGTGCCAGCAGCGCAAGCGGGGACCCGAGGAGATATAATTCACCCCTCCACTTT

clone size: .
V gene: TRBV23-1
D gene: TRBD2
J gene: TRBJ2-7
CDR3 protein: CASSHPPRTSGAYEQYF
CDR3 DNA: TGCGCCAGCAGTCACCCCCCCCGAACTAGCGGCGCCTACGAGCAGTACTTC

clone size: .
V gene: TRBV7-6
D gene: TRBD1
J gene: TRBJ2-1
CDR3 protein: CASIPSGTGPNEQFF
CDR3 DNA: TGTGCCAGCATCCCAAGTGGGACAGGGCCCAATGAGCAGTTCTTC